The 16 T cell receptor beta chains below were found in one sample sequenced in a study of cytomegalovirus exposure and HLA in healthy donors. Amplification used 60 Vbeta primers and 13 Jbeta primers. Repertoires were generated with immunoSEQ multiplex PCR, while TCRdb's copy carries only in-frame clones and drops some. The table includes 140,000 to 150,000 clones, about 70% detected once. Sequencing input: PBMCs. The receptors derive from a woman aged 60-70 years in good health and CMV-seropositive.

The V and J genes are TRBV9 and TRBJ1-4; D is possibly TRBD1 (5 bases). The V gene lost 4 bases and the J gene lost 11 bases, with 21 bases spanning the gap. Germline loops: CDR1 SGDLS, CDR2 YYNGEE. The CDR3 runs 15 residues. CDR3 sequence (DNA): TGTGCCAGCAGCTCATTGGGACTCGGGGAAGGGAAACTGTTTTTT. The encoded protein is CASSSLGLGEGKLFF.

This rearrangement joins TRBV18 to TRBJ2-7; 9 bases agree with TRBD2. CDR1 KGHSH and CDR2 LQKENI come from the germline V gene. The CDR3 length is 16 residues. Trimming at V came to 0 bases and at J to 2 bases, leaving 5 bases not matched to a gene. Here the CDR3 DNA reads TGTGCCAGCTCACCACCCCTTAGCGGGAGACCCTACGAGCAGTACTTC. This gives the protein CASSPPLSGRPYEQYF.

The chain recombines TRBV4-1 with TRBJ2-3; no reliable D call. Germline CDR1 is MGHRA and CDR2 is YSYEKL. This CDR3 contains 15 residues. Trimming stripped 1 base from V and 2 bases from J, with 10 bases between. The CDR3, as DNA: TGCGCCAGCAGCCAAGGAGGTCCAGCCACAGATACGCAGTATTTT. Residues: CASSQGGPATDTQYF.

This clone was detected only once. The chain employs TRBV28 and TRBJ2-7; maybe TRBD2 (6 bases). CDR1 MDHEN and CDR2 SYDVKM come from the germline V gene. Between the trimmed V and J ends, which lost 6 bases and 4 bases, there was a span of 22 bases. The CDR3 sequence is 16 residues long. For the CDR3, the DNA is TGTGCCAGCAGCCCTACGGGGGTGGGAGGCGAGTACGAGCAGTACTTC. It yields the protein CASSPTGVGGEYEQYF.

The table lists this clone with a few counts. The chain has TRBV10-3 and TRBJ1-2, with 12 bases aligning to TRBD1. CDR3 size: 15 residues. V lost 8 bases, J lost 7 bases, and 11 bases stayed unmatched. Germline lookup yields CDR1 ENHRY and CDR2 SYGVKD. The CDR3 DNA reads TGTGCCATCGCCCTCCGGGGGACAGGGGGCTTTGGCTACACCTTC. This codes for CAIALRGTGGFGYTF.

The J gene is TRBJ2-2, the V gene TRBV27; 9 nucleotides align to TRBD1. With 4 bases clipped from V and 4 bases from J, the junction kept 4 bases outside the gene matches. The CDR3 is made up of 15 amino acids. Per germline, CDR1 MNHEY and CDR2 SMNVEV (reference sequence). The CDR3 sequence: CASSWGQGVTGELFF. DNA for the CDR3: TGTGCCAGCAGTTGGGGACAGGGTGTCACCGGGGAGCTGTTTTTT.

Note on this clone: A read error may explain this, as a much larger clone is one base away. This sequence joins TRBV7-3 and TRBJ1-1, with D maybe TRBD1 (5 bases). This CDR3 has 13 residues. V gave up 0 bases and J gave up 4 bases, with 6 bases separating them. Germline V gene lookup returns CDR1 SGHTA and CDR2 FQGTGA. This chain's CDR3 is CASSLTGATEAFF. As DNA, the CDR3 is TGTGCCAGCAGCTTAACAGGGGCCACTGAAGCTTTCTTT.

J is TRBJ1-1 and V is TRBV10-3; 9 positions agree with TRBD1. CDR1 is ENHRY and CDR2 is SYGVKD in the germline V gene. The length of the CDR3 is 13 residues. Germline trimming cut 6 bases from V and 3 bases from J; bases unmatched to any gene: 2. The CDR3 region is CAIRQGADTEAFF. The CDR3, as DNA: TGTGCCATCAGACAGGGGGCTGACACTGAAGCTTTCTTT.

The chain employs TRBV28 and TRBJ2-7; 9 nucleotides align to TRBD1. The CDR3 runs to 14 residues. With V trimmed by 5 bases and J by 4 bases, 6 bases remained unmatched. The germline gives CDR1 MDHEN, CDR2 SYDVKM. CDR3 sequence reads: CASSLTGGRYEQYF. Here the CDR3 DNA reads TGTGCCAGCAGTCTAACAGGGGGCAGGTACGAGCAGTACTTC.

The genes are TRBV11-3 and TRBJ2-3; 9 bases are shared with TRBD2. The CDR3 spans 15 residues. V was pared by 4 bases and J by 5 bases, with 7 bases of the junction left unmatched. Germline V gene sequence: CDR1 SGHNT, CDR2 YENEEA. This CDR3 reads CASSSGREGRDTQYF. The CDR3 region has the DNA TGTGCCAGCAGCTCAGGGCGGGAGGGCCGAGATACGCAGTATTTT.

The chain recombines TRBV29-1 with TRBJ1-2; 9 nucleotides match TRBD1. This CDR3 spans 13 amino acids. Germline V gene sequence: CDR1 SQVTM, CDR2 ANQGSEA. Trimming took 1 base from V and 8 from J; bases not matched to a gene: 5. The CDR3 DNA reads TGCAGCGTTGAAGGGGACAGGGTGGGCGGCTACACCTTC. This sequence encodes CSVEGDRVGGYTF.

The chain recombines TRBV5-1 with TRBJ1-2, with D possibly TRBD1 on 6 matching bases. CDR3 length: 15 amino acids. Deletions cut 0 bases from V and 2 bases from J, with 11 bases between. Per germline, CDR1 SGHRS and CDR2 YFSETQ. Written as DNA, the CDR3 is TGCGCCAGCAGCTTGGGGGAGACAGGAAACTATGGCTACACCTTC. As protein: CASSLGETGNYGYTF.

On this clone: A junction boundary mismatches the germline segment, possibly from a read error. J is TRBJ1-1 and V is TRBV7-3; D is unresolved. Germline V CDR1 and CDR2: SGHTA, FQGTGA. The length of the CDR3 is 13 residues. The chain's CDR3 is CVSSWAANTEAFF. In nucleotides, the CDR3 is TGTGTCAGCAGTTGGGCCGCGAACACTGAAGCTTTCTTT.

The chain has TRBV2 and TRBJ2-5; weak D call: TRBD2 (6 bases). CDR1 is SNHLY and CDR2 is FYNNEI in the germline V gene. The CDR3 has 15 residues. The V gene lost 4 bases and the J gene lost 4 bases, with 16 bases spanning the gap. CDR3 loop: CASSVGSVGGETQYF. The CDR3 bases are TGTGCCAGCAGTGTAGGTAGCGTGGGAGGAGAGACCCAGTACTTC.

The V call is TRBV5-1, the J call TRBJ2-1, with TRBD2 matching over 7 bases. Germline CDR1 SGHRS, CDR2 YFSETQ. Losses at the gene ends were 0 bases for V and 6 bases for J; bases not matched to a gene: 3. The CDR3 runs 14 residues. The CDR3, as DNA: TGCGCCAGCAGCTTGGGTGGACTAGGCAATGAGCAGTTCTTC. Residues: CASSLGGLGNEQFF.

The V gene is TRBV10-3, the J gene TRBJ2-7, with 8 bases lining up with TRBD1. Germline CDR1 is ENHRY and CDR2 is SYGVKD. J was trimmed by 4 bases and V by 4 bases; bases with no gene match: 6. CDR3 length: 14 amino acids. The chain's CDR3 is CAISGGTGSYEQYF. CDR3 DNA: TGTGCCATCAGTGGTGGGACAGGAAGTTACGAGCAGTACTTC.